The rows below give T cell receptor beta chains drawn from one sample of a study of control samples from healthy donors and cancer patients. TCRdb keeps only in-frame clones here, not all; method: immunoSEQ multiplex PCR. Here the sample spans around 110,000 clones, about 88% being singletons. Sequencing was done on a sample of blood. These receptor sequences come from a woman aged 70-85 years in good health. Each CDR3 is given with its conserved first and last residue. The D gene is left open where the match is weak.

TRBJ1-3	TRBV19	TRBD1	CASKRDRAHSGNTIYF	TGTGCCAGTAAGCGGGACAGGGCACACTCTGGAAACACCATATATTTT
TRBJ2-5	TRBV6-2/TRBV6-3	.	CASSYGAGWGQETQYF	TGTGCCAGCAGTTACGGGGCAGGTTGGGGCCAAGAGACCCAGTACTTC
TRBJ1-1	TRBV25-1	.	CASSRTATEAFF	TGTGCCAGCAGTCGGACAGCAACTGAAGCTTTCTTT
TRBJ1-2	TRBV19	.	CASTSGANYGYTF	.
TRBJ1-5	TRBV6-6	.	CASSYPQHGNQPQHF	TGTGCCAGCAGTTATCCCCAACATGGCAATCAGCCCCAGCATTTT
TRBJ1-1	TRBV18	.	CASSQGPDAEAFF	TGTGCCAGCTCCCAGGGTCCGGATGCTGAAGCTTTCTTT
TRBJ2-1	TRBV7-2	.	CASTQYNEQFF	TGTGCCAGCACGCAATACAATGAGCAGTTCTTC
TRBJ2-5	TRBV5-1	.	CASSLEGWGAETQYF	TGCGCCAGCAGCTTGGAGGGGTGGGGGGCCGAGACCCAGTACTTC
TRBJ1-6	TRBV6-5	.	CASSGQSGVSPLHF	TGTGCCAGCAGCGGACAGTCCGGGGTCTCACCCCTCCACTTT
TRBJ2-3	TRBV6-1	TRBD2	CASSVAGHTDTQYF	TGTGCCAGCAGTGTAGCGGGTCACACAGATACGCAGTATTTT